This T cell receptor beta chain was sequenced in a study of regulatory T cells in long-lasting Graves disease. Turning to the study itself: New Graves' disease cases had less than 3 months of antithyroid drugs.

Libraries of TCR beta came from iRepertoire HTBI primers plus Arm-PCR of CDR3 regions. In TCRdb, the multiplex PCR reads were re-called with MiXCR into one record per CDR3 protein. This sample carries about 350,000 distinct CDR3 sequences, under 20% of them seen once, and the ten largest clones take 20%. Study-wide points: Clonotypes that were public and shared totalled a few thousand in persistent patients versus 900 to 1,000 in new patients.

Time point: newly diagnosed GD, antithyroid drugs for less than 3 months. PBMCs provided the RNA from which the TCR library was made. Many counts were recorded for this clonotype. Antigen specificity is unknown. V lost 8 bases and J 3 bases, leaving 7 bases between the germline ends. CDR1 is MNHNS and CDR2 is SASEGT in the germline V gene. The CDR3 is 11 amino acids. The sample was also linked to a second study, of T cells in Graves' hyperthyroidism and ophthalmopathy. That paper states: Diagnostic assessment was based on clinical symptoms, serum thyroxine and TRAb, thyroid ultrasound and orbital computed tomography. With a median lead of 6.5 months before onset, the model predicted ophthalmopathy.

The sequence was obtained from a woman aged 18-29 years with Graves disease. Specimen: peripheral blood mononuclear cells (PBMCs), collected at new diagnosis, from a patient treated with antithyroid drugs. This chain joins TRBV6-1 and TRBJ1-2, with D unresolved. The CDR3 here is CASGKYYGYTF. The DNA of the CDR3 is TGTGCCAGCGGCAAGTACTATGGCTACACCTTC.